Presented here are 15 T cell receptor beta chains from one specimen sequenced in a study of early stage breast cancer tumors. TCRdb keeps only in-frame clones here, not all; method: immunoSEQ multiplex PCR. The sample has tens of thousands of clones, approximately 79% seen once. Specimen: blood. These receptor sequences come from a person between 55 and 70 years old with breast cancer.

This CDR3 is CASSWGQGADTQYF. For the CDR3, the DNA is TGTGCCAGCAGCTGGGGACAGGGGGCAGATACGCAGTATTTT. This chain links TRBV7-8 with TRBJ2-3; TRBD1 agrees at 11 bases. V shed 4 bases, J shed 4 bases, and the junction held 1 base outside the gene matches. The CDR3 covers 14 residues. Germline CDR1 and CDR2: SGHVS and FQNEAQ.

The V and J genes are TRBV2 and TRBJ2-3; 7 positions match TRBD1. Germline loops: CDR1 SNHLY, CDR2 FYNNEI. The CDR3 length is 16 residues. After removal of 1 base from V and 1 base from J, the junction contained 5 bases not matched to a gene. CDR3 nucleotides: TGTGCCAGCAGTGAAGGACAGGGCCCAGGCACAGATACGCAGTATTTT. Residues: CASSEGQGPGTDTQYF.

The DNA of the CDR3 is TGTGCCAGCACCAAGACCGGGGAGCTGTTTTTT. It is translated as CASTKTGELFF. The J gene is TRBJ2-2, the V gene TRBV9; no definite D call. V was trimmed by 6 bases and J by 5 bases, leaving 5 bases between them. Germline assignment: CDR1 SGDLS and CDR2 YYNGEE. This CDR3 is 11 amino acids long.

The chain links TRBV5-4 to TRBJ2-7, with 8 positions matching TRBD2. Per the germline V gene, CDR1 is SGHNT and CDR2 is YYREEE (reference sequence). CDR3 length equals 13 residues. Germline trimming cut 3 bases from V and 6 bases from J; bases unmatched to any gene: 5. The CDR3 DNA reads TGTGCCAGCAGCTCGGGACTAGTATCCGAGCAGTACTTC. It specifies CASSSGLVSEQYF.

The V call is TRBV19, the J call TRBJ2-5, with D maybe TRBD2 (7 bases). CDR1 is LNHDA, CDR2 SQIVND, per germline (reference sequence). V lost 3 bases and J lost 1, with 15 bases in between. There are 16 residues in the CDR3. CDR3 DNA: TGTGCCAGTAGTATCGGGGGGTCCAGGGGCCAAGAGACCCAGTACTTC. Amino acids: CASSIGGSRGQETQYF.

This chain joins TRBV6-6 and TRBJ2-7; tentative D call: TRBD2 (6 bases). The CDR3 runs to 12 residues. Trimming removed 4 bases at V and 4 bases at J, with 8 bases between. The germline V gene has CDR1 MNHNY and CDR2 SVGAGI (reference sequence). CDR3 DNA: TGTGCCAGCAGTTCCCGGGGGTACGAGCAGTACTTC. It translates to CASSSRGYEQYF.

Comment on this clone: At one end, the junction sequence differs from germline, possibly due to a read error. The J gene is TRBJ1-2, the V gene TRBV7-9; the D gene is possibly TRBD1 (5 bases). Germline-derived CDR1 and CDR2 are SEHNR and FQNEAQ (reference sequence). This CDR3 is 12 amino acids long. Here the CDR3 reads CASSPGTAVSFF. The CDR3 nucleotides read TGTGCCAGCAGCCCCGGGACGGCGGTGTCCTTCTTC.

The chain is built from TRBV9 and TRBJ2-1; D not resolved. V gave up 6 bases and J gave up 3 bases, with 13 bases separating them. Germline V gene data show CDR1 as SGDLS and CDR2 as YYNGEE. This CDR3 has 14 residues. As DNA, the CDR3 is TGTGCCAGCACGTCTGGGGATGGCTACAATGAGCAGTTCTTC. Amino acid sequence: CASTSGDGYNEQFF.

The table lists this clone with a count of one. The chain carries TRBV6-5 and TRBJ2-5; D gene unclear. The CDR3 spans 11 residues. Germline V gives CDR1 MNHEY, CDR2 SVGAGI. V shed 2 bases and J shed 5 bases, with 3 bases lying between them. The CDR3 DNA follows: TGTGCCAGCAGTTACGAGGAGACCCAGTACTTC. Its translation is CASSYEETQYF.

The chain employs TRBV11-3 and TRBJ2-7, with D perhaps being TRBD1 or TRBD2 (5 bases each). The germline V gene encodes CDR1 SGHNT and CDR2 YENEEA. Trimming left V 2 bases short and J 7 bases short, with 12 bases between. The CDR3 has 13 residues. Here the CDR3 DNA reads TGTGCCAGCAGCTTAAGTCTGGGGGATGAGCAGTACTTC. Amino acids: CASSLSLGDEQYF. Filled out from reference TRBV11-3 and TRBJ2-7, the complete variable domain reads EAGVVQSPRYKIIEKKQPVAFWCNPISGHNTLYWYLQNLGQGPELLIRYENEEAVDDSQLPKDRFSAERLKGVDSTLKIQPAELGDSAVYLCASSLSLGDEQYFGPGTRLTVT.

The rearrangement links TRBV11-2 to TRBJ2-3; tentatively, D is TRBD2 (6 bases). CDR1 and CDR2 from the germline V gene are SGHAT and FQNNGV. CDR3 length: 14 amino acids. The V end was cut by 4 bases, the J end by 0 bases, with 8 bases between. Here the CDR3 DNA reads TGTGCCAGCAGCTCTCTAGCGAGCACAGATACGCAGTATTTT. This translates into CASSSLASTDTQYF.

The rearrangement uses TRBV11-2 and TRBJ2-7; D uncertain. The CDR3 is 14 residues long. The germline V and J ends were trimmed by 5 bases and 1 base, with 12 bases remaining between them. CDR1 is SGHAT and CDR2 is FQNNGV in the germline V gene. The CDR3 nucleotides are TGTGCCAGCAGCCTGACCCGACGGTCCTACGAGCAGTACTTC. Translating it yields CASSLTRRSYEQYF.

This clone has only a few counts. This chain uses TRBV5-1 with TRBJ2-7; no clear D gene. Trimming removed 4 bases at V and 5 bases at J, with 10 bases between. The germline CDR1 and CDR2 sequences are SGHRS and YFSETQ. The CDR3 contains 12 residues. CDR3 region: CASSPYSHEQYF. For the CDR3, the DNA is TGCGCCAGCAGCCCCTACAGTCACGAGCAGTACTTC.

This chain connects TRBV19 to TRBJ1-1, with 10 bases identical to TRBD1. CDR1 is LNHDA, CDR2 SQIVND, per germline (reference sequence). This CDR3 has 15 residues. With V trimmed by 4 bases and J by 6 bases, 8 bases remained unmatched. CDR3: CASSTDRGGSAEAFF. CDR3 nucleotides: TGTGCCAGTAGTACGGACAGGGGGGGGAGCGCTGAAGCTTTCTTT.

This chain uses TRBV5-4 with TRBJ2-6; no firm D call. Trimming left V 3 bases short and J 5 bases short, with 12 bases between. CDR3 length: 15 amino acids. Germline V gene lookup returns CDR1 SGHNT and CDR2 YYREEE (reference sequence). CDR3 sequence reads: CASSSDPPRANVLTF. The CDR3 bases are TGTGCCAGCAGCTCCGATCCTCCGAGGGCCAACGTCCTGACTTTC.